What follows are 25 T cell receptor beta chains derived from one specimen sequenced in a study of cytomegalovirus exposure and HLA in healthy donors. Use of 60 Vbeta and 13 Jbeta primers characterized the PCR. The repertoire was sequenced with immunoSEQ multiplex PCR; TCRdb's copy has only in-frame clones and lacks some. Among around 110,000 clones listed, around two thirds were seen once. Sample: PBMCs. The origin of the receptors is a woman between 35 and 50 years old in good health and CMV-seropositive.

Notes on this clone: The germline gene is not matched at one end of the junction; a read error may be the cause. The chain has TRBV7-9 and TRBJ2-3, with TRBD2 identical over 14 bases. The CDR3 totals 18 residues. Germline CDR1 and CDR2: SEHNR and FQNEAQ (reference sequence). This CDR3 is CSSSRGTSGRGSTDTQYF. The CDR3 nucleotides read TGTTCCAGCAGCCGCGGGACTAGCGGGAGAGGGAGCACAGATACGCAGTATTTT.

The chain carries TRBV6-4 and TRBJ2-1, with 14 bases fitting TRBD2. V trimming: 5 bases; J trimming: 12 bases; junction bases outside the gene matches: 9. Germline CDR1 reads MRHNA; CDR2 reads SNTAGT. The CDR3 runs to 15 residues. CDR3 loop: CASSQGLAGESGQFF. In nucleotides, the CDR3 is TGTGCCAGCAGTCAGGGACTAGCGGGAGAATCTGGGCAGTTCTTC.

This clone was seen only once. This chain connects TRBV19 to TRBJ2-2, with D possibly matching TRBD2 (6 bases). The CDR3 is 17 amino acids. The V end was cut by 1 base, the J end by 7 bases, with 19 bases between. Germline loops: CDR1 LNHDA, CDR2 SQIVND (reference sequence). The CDR3 protein is CASSIGRMEGRIGELFF. The CDR3 nucleotides read TGTGCCAGTAGTATAGGTAGGATGGAGGGACGGATCGGGGAGCTGTTTTTT.

This clone was observed a handful of times. The chain carries TRBV29-1 and TRBJ1-1, with D perhaps TRBD1 (5 bases). CDR3 size: 10 residues. Per germline, CDR1 SQVTM and CDR2 ANQGSEA. The V end lost 5 bases, the J end lost 10 bases, and 11 bases lay between the germline ends. As DNA, the CDR3 is TGCAGCGTTTTGGCGGGGGTAGCTTTCTTT. It specifies CSVLAGVAFF.

Only a few counts were recorded for this clone. The V and J genes are TRBV28 and TRBJ2-2; 12 nucleotides align to TRBD2. Germline V lookup: CDR1 MDHEN, CDR2 SYDVKM. Germline trimming cut 5 bases from V and 7 bases from J; bases unmatched to any gene: 5. CDR3 length: 15 amino acids. CDR3 in DNA: TGTGCCAGCAGTCCTCTAGCGGGAGGGGACGGGGAGCTGTTTTTT. Residues: CASSPLAGGDGELFF.

This chain connects TRBV7-2 to TRBJ2-7; D uncertain. V was clipped by 1 base and J by 7 bases, with 11 bases between them. The CDR3 is 13 residues long. Germline CDR1 SGHTA, CDR2 FQGNSA. The DNA for the CDR3 is TGTGCCAGCAGCTTAGGGCAGTCCTGGGAGCAGTACTTC. Translated: CASSLGQSWEQYF.

The J gene is TRBJ2-1, the V gene TRBV27; 7 bases are a match to TRBD1. The CDR3 spans 15 residues. Trimming took 5 bases from V and 4 from J; bases not matched to a gene: 8. CDR1 MNHEY and CDR2 SMNVEV come from the germline V gene (reference sequence). For the CDR3, the DNA is TGTGCCAGCAGTCCCACTCGGGACAGTTACAATGAGCAGTTCTTC. Its protein product is CASSPTRDSYNEQFF.

The sample holds a few counts of this clone. The V and J genes are TRBV10-1 and TRBJ2-7; TRBD1 agrees at 10 bases. CDR1 and CDR2 (germline): WNHNN, SYGVQD (reference sequence). The length of the CDR3 is 15 residues. V shed 8 bases, J shed 5 bases, and the junction held 12 bases outside the gene matches. In DNA, the CDR3 is TGCGCCAGCGGTAACCGACGACAGGGGGCTAACGAGCAGTACTTC. Amino acids: CASGNRRQGANEQYF.

CDR3 DNA: TGTGCCAGCAGCTTAGATCTGAATTCACCCCTCCACTTT. Translation gives CASSLDLNSPLHF. The chain joins TRBV7-9 to TRBJ1-6, with D unclear. V gave up 1 base and J gave up 7 bases, with 5 bases separating them. Germline V gene lookup returns CDR1 SEHNR and CDR2 FQNEAQ (reference sequence). The CDR3 totals 13 residues.

The rearrangement joins TRBV6-5 to TRBJ2-1; 10 bases line up with TRBD2. The germline CDR1 and CDR2 sequences are MNHEY and SVGAGI. V was clipped by 6 bases and J by 9 bases; unmatched bases: 8. The CDR3 has 14 amino acids. The CDR3 spells CASSIAGGQIEQFF. For the CDR3, the DNA is TGTGCCAGCAGCATAGCGGGAGGCCAGATTGAGCAGTTCTTC.

As regards this clone: The same CDR3 arises from other DNA sequences in this sample as well. The chain is built from TRBV19 and TRBJ2-1; no clear D. Trimming pared 1 base from V and 7 bases from J, leaving 5 bases between. This CDR3 is built from 12 residues. The germline CDR1 and CDR2 sequences are LNHDA and SQIVND (reference sequence). CDR3: CASSIGSNEQFF. CDR3 nucleotides: TGTGCCAGTAGTATAGGGAGTAATGAGCAGTTCTTC.

This clone came up a few times. V gene TRBV2 combines with J gene TRBJ2-7; 9 positions match TRBD1. The CDR3 has 15 residues. Unmatched junction bases numbered 5, after V lost 3 bases and J lost 2 bases. The germline gives CDR1 SNHLY, CDR2 FYNNEI. CDR3 in amino acids: CASSERGTGTYEQYF. Written as DNA, the CDR3 is TGTGCCAGCAGTGAGCGTGGGACAGGGACCTACGAGCAGTACTTC.

This clone was detected only a few times. The rearrangement uses TRBV2 and TRBJ1-2, with D possibly matching TRBD1 (6 bases). V lost 1 base and J lost 8, with 14 bases in between. From germline, CDR1 is SNHLY and CDR2 FYNNEI. CDR3 length: 14 amino acids. This CDR3 reads CASSEVVRGFGYTF. In DNA form, the CDR3 reads TGTGCCAGCAGTGAAGTCGTCAGGGGCTTCGGCTACACCTTC.

The chain couples TRBV5-1 to TRBJ2-3; 8 bases map to TRBD1. The germline CDR1 and CDR2 sequences are SGHRS and YFSETQ. The CDR3 extends over 13 amino acids. The trim removed 4 bases at V and 6 bases at J, leaving 4 bases unmatched. The CDR3 coding sequence is TGCGCCAGCAGCCCAGGGGGCGGGGATACGCAGTATTTT. As protein: CASSPGGGDTQYF. The whole variable domain, remainder taken from reference TRBV5-1 and TRBJ2-3, is KAGVTQTPRYLIKTRGQQVTLSCSPISGHRSVSWYQQTPGQGLQFLFEYFSETQRNKGNFPGRFSGRQFSNSRSEMNVSTLELGDSALYLCASSPGGGDTQYFGPGTRLTVL.

This chain uses TRBV5-6 with TRBJ1-2; 9 bases match TRBD1. Germline CDR1 and CDR2: SGHDT and YYEEEE. The CDR3 loop spans 14 amino acids. V was clipped by 2 bases and J by 6 bases; unmatched bases: 5. Written as DNA, the CDR3 is TGTGCCAGCAGCTTCCGGACAGGGGACAATGGCTACACCTTC. This gives the protein CASSFRTGDNGYTF.

The chain has TRBV11-3 and TRBJ1-3; no clear D. Germline loops: CDR1 SGHNT, CDR2 YENEEA. V lost 1 base to trimming and J lost 2 bases, with 6 bases between them. This CDR3 is 14 amino acids long. CDR3 DNA sequence: TGTGCCAGCAGCTTAGGGCTTCCTGGAAACACCATATATTTT. It yields the protein CASSLGLPGNTIYF.

J is TRBJ2-2 and V is TRBV7-6, with no clear D. V was clipped by 6 bases and J by 1 base, with 21 bases between them. Per the germline V gene, CDR1 is SGHVS and CDR2 is FNYEAQ. CDR3 length: 18 residues. The CDR3 sequence: CASSPYRISRGNTGELFF. In nucleotides, the CDR3 is TGTGCCAGCAGTCCCTATCGGATTAGCAGAGGGAACACCGGGGAGCTGTTTTTT.

The chain recombines TRBV7-2 with TRBJ2-7; 15 bases are shared with TRBD2. The length of the CDR3 is 15 residues. The ends lost 5 bases at V and 6 bases at J; junction bases unmatched: 5. Germline CDR1 reads SGHTA; CDR2 reads FQGNSA. The DNA of the CDR3 is TGTGCCAGCAGCCTTGGACTAGCGGGAGGGTCCGAGCAGTACTTC. This encodes CASSLGLAGGSEQYF.

This chain joins TRBV5-6 and TRBJ1-5; D call uncertain. V was trimmed by 0 bases and J by 0 bases, leaving 7 bases between them. The length of the CDR3 is 15 residues. The germline V gene has CDR1 SGHDT and CDR2 YYEEEE. The CDR3 region is CASSLVRNSNQPQHF. The CDR3, as DNA: TGTGCCAGCAGCTTGGTCAGAAATAGCAATCAGCCCCAGCATTTT.

For this clone: One end of the junction does not line up with germline, which may come from a read error. This chain links TRBV7-9 with TRBJ1-1, with D perhaps TRBD1 (6 bases). The germline V gene encodes CDR1 SEHNR and CDR2 FQNEAQ (reference sequence). CDR3 length: 13 residues. The CDR3 DNA sequence: TGTTCCAGCAGCCCATCAGGGGTTACTGAAGCTTTCTTT. Its protein is CSSSPSGVTEAFF.

This chain links TRBV6-1 with TRBJ2-5; 7 nucleotides match TRBD2. This CDR3 comprises 16 residues. Trimming at V came to 0 bases and at J to 7 bases, leaving 11 bases not matched to a gene. Germline-derived CDR1 and CDR2 are MNHNS and SASEGT. This CDR3 is CASSEAGGVFPRTQYF. The DNA of the CDR3 is TGTGCCAGCAGTGAAGCGGGGGGGGTATTCCCGCGGACCCAGTACTTC.

This chain links TRBV5-4 with TRBJ2-1; a possible D gene is TRBD2 (5 bases). Trimming pared 4 bases from V and 7 bases from J, leaving 18 bases between. The CDR3 is made up of 15 amino acids. Germline V lookup: CDR1 SGHNT, CDR2 YYREEE (reference sequence). CDR3 sequence (DNA): TGTGCCAGCAGCGTCCCACTAGGAGATGGGAATGAGCAGTTCTTC. It translates to CASSVPLGDGNEQFF. The entire variable domain, with the rest obtained from reference TRBV5-4 and TRBJ2-1, is as follows: ETGVTQSPTHLIKTRGQQVTLRCSSQSGHNTVSWYQQALGQGPQFIFQYYREEENGRGNFPPRFSGLQFPNYSSELNVNALELDDSALYLCASSVPLGDGNEQFFGPGTRLTVL.

The chain couples TRBV4-1 to TRBJ2-3; 9 bases match TRBD2. The ends lost 3 bases at V and 0 bases at J; junction bases unmatched: 10. The CDR3 has 18 amino acids. Germline lookup yields CDR1 MGHRA and CDR2 YSYEKL. The CDR3 bases are TGCGCCAGCAGCCATGATCCCGGGACTAGCCGAAGCACAGATACGCAGTATTTT. It translates to CASSHDPGTSRSTDTQYF.

The genes are TRBV9 and TRBJ1-4; TRBD1 aligns across 8 bases. CDR3 size: 15 residues. V lost 0 bases, J lost 6 bases, and 4 bases stayed unmatched. Germline assignment: CDR1 SGDLS and CDR2 YYNGEE. The CDR3 region is CASSVGVTGDEKLFF. CDR3 nucleotide sequence: TGTGCCAGCAGCGTAGGTGTGACAGGGGATGAAAAACTGTTTTTT.

V is TRBV5-1 and J is TRBJ2-3, with D perhaps matching TRBD1 (5 bases). This CDR3 is built from 14 residues. Looked up from germline, CDR1 is SGHRS and CDR2 is YFSETQ. V lost 0 bases and J 0 bases, leaving 5 bases between the germline ends. DNA of the CDR3: TGCGCCAGCAGCTTGGAGGGGAGCACAGATACGCAGTATTTT. This encodes CASSLEGSTDTQYF.